These 32 T cell receptor beta chains were all obtained from the same sample, sequenced in a study of blood T cell repertoires in COVID-19. Using immunoSEQ multiplex PCR, the repertoire was profiled, and TCRdb retains in-frame clones only, with some absent. The sample lists approximately 220,000 clones, under 90% seen once, with 4.5% to 5% in the top ten. The specimen sequenced was PBMCs or T cells enriched from blood (not recorded which). All receptors come from a woman between 50 and 59 years old who had been exposed to COVID-19.

The rearrangement uses TRBV30 and TRBJ2-1; 9 bases are shared with TRBD1. Germline V lookup: CDR1 GTSNPN, CDR2 SVGIG (reference sequence). The CDR3 has 16 residues. V lost 1 base, J lost 3 bases, and 7 bases stayed unmatched. This CDR3 is CAWSASTGGGYNEQFF. CDR3 nucleotide sequence: TGTGCCTGGAGTGCCTCGACAGGGGGGGGCTACAATGAGCAGTTCTTC.

This clone was observed many times. The chain joins TRBV10-1 to TRBJ1-5; D may be TRBD1 (5 bases). The CDR3 spans 13 residues. Germline lookup yields CDR1 WNHNN and CDR2 SYGVQD (reference sequence). The V end lost 4 bases, the J end lost 4 bases, and 8 bases lay between the germline ends. This CDR3 reads CASSARANQPQHF. CDR3 in DNA: TGCGCCAGCAGTGCCAGGGCTAATCAGCCCCAGCATTTT.

V is TRBV3-1 (or the pseudogene TRBV3-2) and J is TRBJ2-5; 9 nucleotides agree with TRBD2. Germline loops: CDR1 LGHDT, CDR2 YNNKEL (reference sequence). Trimming cost V 3 bases and J 5 bases; bases outside gene matches: 10. The CDR3 is 16 residues long. In DNA form, the CDR3 reads TGTGCCAGCAGCCAGGATATTAGCGGGGGTCAGGAGACCCAGTACTTC. Amino acids: CASSQDISGGQETQYF.

The chain links TRBV6-5 to TRBJ2-6; D is possibly TRBD1 (6 bases). The ends were cut back, 5 bases at V and 3 bases at J, with 11 bases in the middle. This CDR3 contains 15 residues. Per germline, CDR1 MNHEY and CDR2 SVGAGI. CDR3 DNA sequence: TGTGCCAGCAGTCAAACAGGGCGTGGGGCCAACGTCCTGACTTTC. The encoded protein is CASSQTGRGANVLTF.

The V gene is TRBV6-2 or TRBV6-3, the J gene TRBJ2-2; D unresolved. CDR1 and CDR2 from the germline V gene are MNHEY and SVGEGT. V lost 6 bases to trimming and J lost 6 bases, with 11 bases between them. The length of the CDR3 is 13 residues. The CDR3 sequence is CASSPLSPGELFF. The CDR3 DNA is TGTGCCAGCAGCCCCCTTTCTCCCGGGGAGCTGTTTTTT.

This clone came up once. The chain combines TRBV2 with TRBJ1-2, with 9 nucleotides matching TRBD1. This CDR3 region has 15 residues. Germline V gene sequence: CDR1 SNHLY, CDR2 FYNNEI. V lost 7 bases to trimming and J lost 5 bases; unmatched junction nucleotides: 11. The CDR3 DNA is TGTGCCAGCACCACACCGGGACAGGGAATATATGGCTACACCTTC. The encoded protein is CASTTPGQGIYGYTF.

The chain has TRBV27 and TRBJ1-5; maybe TRBD1 (5 bases). The V end lost 3 bases, the J end lost 1 base, and 10 bases lay between the germline ends. Germline CDR1 MNHEY, CDR2 SMNVEV (reference sequence). The CDR3 extends over 15 amino acids. CDR3 region: CASSLNRMSNQPQHF. The CDR3 DNA reads as TGTGCCAGCAGTTTGAACAGGATGAGCAATCAGCCCCAGCATTTT.

V gene TRBV4-1 combines with J gene TRBJ1-1, with D possibly being TRBD1 (6 bases). The V and J ends lost 7 bases and 5 bases respectively, with 14 bases between them. CDR3 length: 13 amino acids. The germline gives CDR1 MGHRA, CDR2 YSYEKL. DNA for the CDR3: TGCGCCAGCATGGGGGCCTTTGGAACTGAAGCTTTCTTT. This sequence encodes CASMGAFGTEAFF.

The V gene is TRBV5-1, the J gene TRBJ2-1, with D tentatively TRBD2 (7 bases). CDR1 is SGHRS and CDR2 is YFSETQ in the germline V gene. The V end lost 4 bases, the J end lost 8 bases, and 25 bases lay between the germline ends. This CDR3 spans 17 amino acids. The CDR3 bases are TGCGCCAGCAGCCCCCCTAGGGGGGGGGCCGGGGTGGATGAGCAGTTCTTC. This sequence encodes CASSPPRGGAGVDEQFF.

The CDR3 spells CATSREAGGQPQHF. CDR3 bases: TGTGCCACCAGCAGAGAGGCAGGGGGTCAGCCCCAGCATTTT. The chain carries TRBV15 and TRBJ1-5; 7 bases fit TRBD1. CDR1 and CDR2 (germline): LNHNV, YYDKDF (reference sequence). The CDR3 loop spans 14 amino acids. J gave up 6 bases and V 0 bases, and 2 bases lay outside the gene matches.

Written as DNA, the CDR3 is TGCGCCAGCAGTCATCCGGGACAGGGGGAGACCCAGTACTTC. Translation: CASSHPGQGETQYF. The chain recombines TRBV10-1 with TRBJ2-5, with 10 bases fitting TRBD1. This CDR3 region has 14 residues. With V trimmed by 5 bases and J by 5 bases, 5 bases remained unmatched. Germline V CDR1 and CDR2: WNHNN, SYGVQD (reference sequence).

This sequence joins TRBV4-3 and TRBJ2-3; maybe TRBD2 (5 bases). In germline, CDR1 is LGHNA, CDR2 YSLEER. V lost 5 bases to trimming and J lost 4 bases, with 13 bases between them. The CDR3 runs to 14 residues. The CDR3 region has the DNA TGCGCCAGCAGCTCGGGGATGGGTGCAGATACGCAGTATTTT. It encodes CASSSGMGADTQYF.

The rearrangement joins TRBV28 to TRBJ1-2; D not resolved. The CDR3 runs 17 residues. The germline V gene encodes CDR1 MDHEN and CDR2 SYDVKM. V was clipped by 4 bases and J by 1 base, with 19 bases between them. The CDR3 here is CASSYSRESYFNYGYTF. The CDR3 bases are TGTGCCAGCAGTTACAGTCGTGAATCTTACTTTAACTATGGCTACACCTTC.

The chain joins TRBV3-1 (or the pseudogene TRBV3-2) to TRBJ1-1; 9 nucleotides match TRBD1. Germline trimming cut 3 bases from V and 1 base from J; bases unmatched to any gene: 3. Germline CDR1 reads LGHDT; CDR2 reads YNNKEL (reference sequence). The CDR3 has 15 residues. The DNA of the CDR3 is TGTGCCAGCAGCCATACAGGGGGCGGGAACACTGAAGCTTTCTTT. Protein sequence: CASSHTGGGNTEAFF.

This clone was counted only a few times. The gene calls are TRBV29-1 and TRBJ1-2; a weak D match, TRBD1 (6 bases). The germline CDR1 and CDR2 sequences are SQVTM and ANQGSEA. This CDR3 comprises 12 residues. The V end was cut by 3 bases, the J end by 8 bases, with 13 bases between. DNA for the CDR3: TGCAGCGTTGACTCAGGGGAGAGCGGCTACACCTTC. This codes for CSVDSGESGYTF.

The chain couples TRBV7-8 to TRBJ2-1; D may be TRBD1 (6 bases). The CDR3 is made up of 16 amino acids. V dropped 5 bases and J dropped 1 base, with 15 bases sitting between them. The germline V gene has CDR1 SGHVS and CDR2 FQNEAQ. For the CDR3, the DNA is TGTGCCAGCAGCCCCCTCCGGGACACGTCCTACAATGAGCAGTTCTTC. Translated, it gives CASSPLRDTSYNEQFF.

The chain carries TRBV6-5 and TRBJ1-1; 9 nucleotides agree with TRBD1. This CDR3 is built from 13 residues. CDR1 MNHEY and CDR2 SVGAGI come from the germline V gene. Germline trimming cut 10 bases from V and 6 bases from J; bases unmatched to any gene: 9. The CDR3 bases are TGTGCCACGGGGCCGACAGGGGGTTCTGAAGCTTTCTTT. Its translation: CATGPTGGSEAFF.

V is TRBV5-1 and J is TRBJ1-5; D gene uncertain. Germline lookup yields CDR1 SGHRS and CDR2 YFSETQ. CDR3 length: 13 amino acids. Trimming cost V 4 bases and J 6 bases, with 11 bases left between them. The CDR3 DNA sequence: TGCGCCAGCAGCCACGGGGTGGGTCAGCCCCAGCATTTT. Translation gives CASSHGVGQPQHF.

The chain combines TRBV7-9 with TRBJ1-3; no reliable D call. Trimming removed 5 bases at V and 13 bases at J, with 15 bases between. This CDR3 spans 12 amino acids. From germline, CDR1 is SEHNR and CDR2 FQNEAQ (reference sequence). The CDR3 sequence is CASSDPAKRIYF. CDR3 DNA: TGTGCCAGCAGCGATCCAGCGAAGAGAATATATTTT.

This chain connects TRBV5-1 to TRBJ1-1; D not certain. This CDR3 is 15 amino acids long. In germline, CDR1 is SGHRS, CDR2 YFSETQ. V was cut by 2 bases and J by 0 bases, with 11 bases left in between. The CDR3 DNA reads as TGCGCCAGCAGCTTTAATAGGGAGGTGAACACTGAAGCTTTCTTT. It encodes CASSFNREVNTEAFF.

The chain couples TRBV12-5 to TRBJ2-2, with 7 bases identical to TRBD2. V shed 6 bases, J shed 3 bases, and the junction held 1 base outside the gene matches. CDR3 size: 13 residues. Germline CDR1 LGHNT, CDR2 FRNRAP. The CDR3 region has the DNA TGTGCTAGTGGACGGGGGGACACCGGGGAGCTGTTTTTT. It translates to CASGRGDTGELFF.

CDR3 DNA sequence: TGTGCCAGCACCGTTGTGGGACAGGCGAGGGAGCCCCAGCATTTT. Its translation: CASTVVGQAREPQHF. The gene calls are TRBV7-2 and TRBJ1-5, with 8 bases fitting TRBD1. V trimming: 7 bases; J trimming: 8 bases; junction bases outside the gene matches: 13. Germline V gene data show CDR1 as SGHTA and CDR2 as FQGNSA. The CDR3 contains 15 residues.

The CDR3 is CASGLRFATNEKLFF. The CDR3 nucleotides are TGTGCCAGCGGACTCCGGTTTGCAACTAATGAAAAACTGTTTTTT. The V call is TRBV27, the J call TRBJ1-4; the D is unclear. This CDR3 region has 15 residues. CDR1 and CDR2 from the germline V gene are MNHEY and SMNVEV (reference sequence). Trimming shortened V by 8 bases and J by 0 bases, and 13 bases separated the two germline ends. Full variable domain (remainder filled in from reference TRBV27 and TRBJ1-4): EAQVTQNPRYLITVTGKKLTVTCSQNMNHEYMSWYRQDPGLGLRQIYYSMNVEVTDKGDVPEGYKVSRKEKRNFPLILESPSPNQTSLYFCASGLRFATNEKLFFGSGTQLSVL.

V is TRBV11-2 and J is TRBJ1-6; 9 positions agree with TRBD1. Looked up from germline, CDR1 is SGHAT and CDR2 is FQNNGV. The CDR3 loop spans 16 amino acids. V shed 5 bases and J 8 bases; nucleotides not matched to a gene: 10. CDR3 nucleotide sequence: TGTGCCAGCAGCCCGGGACAGGGAGGCCGAGATTCACCCCTCCACTTT. Protein product: CASSPGQGGRDSPLHF.

V gene TRBV2 combines with J gene TRBJ1-5; 7 bases align to TRBD1. The CDR3 has 15 residues. Trimming took 6 bases from V and 4 from J; bases not matched to a gene: 9. The V gene's germline CDR1 is SNHLY and CDR2 FYNNEI. The CDR3 DNA sequence: TGTGCCAGCAGGGCCGGACAGGCCTTTAATCAGCCCCAGCATTTT. Translation: CASRAGQAFNQPQHF.

The genes are TRBV6-2 or TRBV6-3 and TRBJ1-1; D remains unclear. The V and J ends lost 3 bases and 6 bases respectively, with 11 bases between them. The CDR3 is made up of 13 amino acids. Germline-derived CDR1 and CDR2 are MNHEY and SVGEGT. The CDR3: CASSYWTGAEAFF. Here the CDR3 DNA reads TGTGCCAGCAGTTATTGGACGGGAGCTGAAGCTTTCTTT.

This clone showed up just a few times. This rearrangement joins TRBV21-1 to TRBJ1-2; the table's D call of TRBD1 was not tested on the DNA. TRBV21-1 has pseudogene status. The CDR3 has 15 amino acids. The CDR3 DNA reads as TGTGCCAGCAGCAACCCCCGGGACAGGGAGGTGGGCTACACCTTC. It specifies CASSNPRDREVGYTF.

The chain employs TRBV28 and TRBJ1-6, with D perhaps TRBD1 (6 bases). This CDR3 is 17 amino acids long. Germline values: CDR1 MDHEN, CDR2 SYDVKM. V was cut by 2 bases and J by 5 bases, with 16 bases left in between. CDR3 coding DNA: TGTGCCAGCAGTTTAAGGCAGGGGCTTCTCAATAATTCACCCCTCCACTTT. Protein: CASSLRQGLLNNSPLHF.

The chain uses TRBV10-3 and TRBJ1-1; the D is unclear. CDR1 and CDR2 (germline): ENHRY, SYGVKD. The CDR3 spans 13 residues. V lost 10 bases, J lost 1 base, and 13 bases lay in between. The CDR3 spells CATNPRQNTEAFF. In DNA, the CDR3 is TGTGCCACCAACCCAAGACAGAACACTGAAGCTTTCTTT.

The chain recombines TRBV30 with TRBJ1-1; a weak D match, TRBD1 (6 bases). CDR1 is GTSNPN, CDR2 SVGIG, per germline (reference sequence). The CDR3 length is 14 residues. V dropped 2 bases and J dropped 0 bases, with 10 bases sitting between them. The CDR3 loop is CAWSRDIMNTEAFF. In DNA form, the CDR3 reads TGTGCCTGGAGTCGGGACATTATGAACACTGAAGCTTTCTTT.

The chain employs TRBV19 and TRBJ1-2; no clear D. Germline CDR1 reads LNHDA; CDR2 reads SQIVND (reference sequence). Trimming stripped 2 bases from V and 8 bases from J, with 12 bases between. This CDR3 contains 13 residues. CDR3 coding DNA: TGTGCCAGTAGTATATCCTCAAGAGGAGGCTACACCTTC. This translates into CASSISSRGGYTF.

This chain joins TRBV10-2 and TRBJ2-1, with 8 bases that match TRBD2. With V trimmed by 3 bases and J by 6 bases, 7 bases remained unmatched. CDR3 size: 15 residues. Looked up from germline, CDR1 is WSHSY and CDR2 is SAAADI. The CDR3 DNA reads as TGCGCCAGCAGTGATACGGGGGGGACGATCAATGAGCAGTTCTTC. As protein: CASSDTGGTINEQFF.